This TCR beta chain is drawn from a study of shared clonotypes between healthy human individuals. In the study overall: Donors consisted of a couple of women and a few men between 18 and 49. Per donor, three plates held CD4 naive cells, three held CD4 memory, two held CD8 naive and one held CD8 memory.

Concerning this clone itself: Its antigen is unknown.

Findings and limits, study-wide: Of the naive CD4 clonotypes, around 4.8% were shared across four donors. Estimated richness values were generally larger in naive subsets than in memory subsets.

Selected positively for CCR7 and CD45RO-negative, naive CD8 cells excluded terminally differentiated effector memory CD45RA+ cells. Sequencing used immunoSEQ multiplex PCR; TCRdb keeps in-frame clones, though not all of them. The sample contains about 2 million clones, less than 95% of which appear only once. This CDR3 is built from 16 residues. CDR1 is MNHEY and CDR2 is SMNVEV in the germline V gene (reference sequence). V was clipped by 4 bases and J by 2 bases; unmatched bases: 8. The source of this sequence is a man between 18 and 35 years old in good health. The sample comprised naive CD8+ T cells sorted from blood. The chain carries TRBV27 and TRBJ2-7, with 10 nucleotides matching TRBD1. CDR3 sequence reads: CASSSGTGVLTYEQYF. Written as DNA, the CDR3 is TGTGCCAGCAGTTCCGGGACAGGGGTCCTTACCTACGAGCAGTACTTC.